This record covers a single T cell receptor (beta chain). These data come from a study of OX40 agonist ivuxolimab in advanced cancers. As for the study in general: Those enrolled were 70% to 85% male, with a mean age of around 58 years and ages from 23 to 79.

Patients were excluded for autoimmune disease history or systemic immunosuppression. At baseline, cycle 4 day 1, and cycle 7 day 1, blood was sampled. This table comes from immunoSEQ multiplex PCR, and its TCRdb copy is limited to in-frame clones, with some not included. The sample records some 64,000 clones, roughly nine tenths being singletons. V lost 5 bases, J lost 4 bases, and 24 bases lay in between. This CDR3 has 18 residues. The germline V gene encodes CDR1 LNHDA and CDR2 SQIVND (reference sequence). The chain joins TRBV19 to TRBJ2-1; no firm D call. The sample here was CD4+ or CD8+ T cells sorted from blood, taken in a trial of the OX40 agonist ivuxolimab. This receptor was identified in an adult with an advanced solid tumor such as melanoma, head and neck, liver or kidney cancer. CDR3 region: CASSPAGLGRNLYNEQFF. The CDR3 DNA is TGTGCCAGTAGTCCCGCCGGTTTAGGGCGGAACCTGTACAATGAGCAGTTCTTC.